These 32 T cell receptor beta chains were all obtained from the same sample, sequenced in a study of cytomegalovirus exposure and HLA in healthy donors. It was with 60 Vbeta and 13 Jbeta primers that the PCR ran. This table comes from immunoSEQ multiplex PCR, and its TCRdb copy is limited to in-frame clones, with some not included. The sample shows about 190,000 clones, 65% to 85% of them seen only once. Sequenced: PBMCs. Every receptor here comes from a woman between 18 and 30 years old in good health and CMV-seronegative.

The chain carries TRBV7-3 and TRBJ2-2; D may be TRBD1 (5 bases). The ends were cut back, 6 bases at V and 0 bases at J, with 14 bases in the middle. Germline loops: CDR1 SGHTA, CDR2 FQGTGA. The length of the CDR3 is 16 residues. Here the CDR3 DNA reads TGTGCCAGCAGTCGAACAGGTTTGACGAACACCGGGGAGCTGTTTTTT. Its translation: CASSRTGLTNTGELFF. Full variable domain (remainder filled in from reference TRBV7-3 and TRBJ2-2): GAGVSQTPSNKVTEKGKYVELRCDPISGHTALYWYRQSLGQGPEFLIYFQGTGAADDSGLPNDRFFAVRPEGSVSTLKIQRTERGDSAVYLCASSRTGLTNTGELFFGEGSRLTVL.

This clone was picked up a small number of times. The chain has TRBV6-1 and TRBJ1-1; TRBD1 matches 7 bases. CDR1 and CDR2 from the germline V gene are MNHNS and SASEGT. V lost 1 base and J lost 4; bases outside the gene matches: 3. CDR3 size: 14 residues. The CDR3 nucleotides are TGTGCCAGCAGTGAAGTGGCAGGGGGCACTGAAGCTTTCTTT. It specifies CASSEVAGGTEAFF.

The V and J genes are TRBV10-3 and TRBJ2-7; tentative D call: TRBD1 (7 bases). CDR1 is ENHRY, CDR2 SYGVKD, per germline. The CDR3 is made up of 16 amino acids. Trimming left V 0 bases short and J 0 bases short, with 12 bases between. CDR3 loop: CAISESGGTVSYEQYF. The DNA of the CDR3 is TGTGCCATCAGTGAGTCAGGCGGGACAGTCTCCTACGAGCAGTACTTC.

This chain uses TRBV5-1 with TRBJ2-7; 8 nucleotides match TRBD1. The germline CDR1 and CDR2 sequences are SGHRS and YFSETQ. J gave up 6 bases and V 0 bases, and 5 bases lay outside the gene matches. The CDR3 has 14 amino acids. In DNA, the CDR3 is TGCGCCAGCAGCTTGGAGGACAGGGATCCCGAGCAGTACTTC. It codes for CASSLEDRDPEQYF.

The chain uses TRBV7-8 and TRBJ1-2, with TRBD1 matching 8 bases. J lost 3 bases, V lost 7 bases, and 4 bases had no gene match. The germline V gene encodes CDR1 SGHVS and CDR2 FQNEAQ. The CDR3 runs to 13 residues. CDR3 in DNA: TGTGCCAGCACCCAGGACAGGGACTATGGCTACACCTTC. Amino acid sequence: CASTQDRDYGYTF. The full variable domain, completed using reference TRBV7-8 and TRBJ1-2, is GAGVSQSPRYKVAKRGQDVALRCDPISGHVSLFWYQQALGQGPEFLTYFQNEAQLDKSGLPSDRFFAERPEGSVSTLKIQRTQQEDSAVYLCASTQDRDYGYTFGSGTRLTVV.

The gene calls are TRBV5-1 and TRBJ2-1; 9 nucleotides line up with TRBD2. The CDR3 runs 18 residues. From germline, CDR1 is SGHRS and CDR2 YFSETQ. V dropped 2 bases and J dropped 7; count of bases not matched to a gene: 16. Written as DNA, the CDR3 is TGCGCCAGCAGCTTCCTGGTTGCGGGAGGGATAGGAGGAAATGAGCAGTTCTTC. Translation gives CASSFLVAGGIGGNEQFF.

The rearrangement uses TRBV7-2 and TRBJ2-7, with 7 bases lining up with TRBD2. Losses at the gene ends were 3 bases for V and 2 bases for J; bases not matched to a gene: 1. The CDR3 runs to 13 residues. Germline CDR1 SGHTA, CDR2 FQGNSA. The CDR3 sequence: CASSLAGAYEQYF. For the CDR3, the DNA is TGTGCCAGCAGCTTGGCGGGAGCCTACGAGCAGTACTTC.

The chain is built from TRBV5-1 and TRBJ1-1; no clear D. CDR1 is SGHRS and CDR2 is YFSETQ in the germline V gene. This CDR3 contains 14 residues. Trimming left V 3 bases short and J 11 bases short, with 20 bases between. The CDR3 coding sequence is TGCGCCAGCAGCTCCGACGGCGCCTCCGGGTGGGCTTTCTTT. Translated, it gives CASSSDGASGWAFF.

The chain joins TRBV5-1 to TRBJ2-5; 11 nucleotides align to TRBD2. CDR3 length equals 14 residues. Germline V CDR1 and CDR2: SGHRS, YFSETQ. V gave up 5 bases and J gave up 2 bases; unmatched junction bases: 2. CDR3 sequence reads: CASSPSGGQETQYF. CDR3 coding DNA: TGCGCCAGCAGTCCTAGCGGGGGGCAAGAGACCCAGTACTTC.

The chain is built from TRBV6-1 and TRBJ2-3, with 8 bases aligning to TRBD2. V dropped 4 bases and J dropped 5; count of bases not matched to a gene: 5. CDR3 length: 14 amino acids. Per the germline V gene, CDR1 is MNHNS and CDR2 is SASEGT. The CDR3, as DNA: TGTGCCAGCAGTGGTAGCGGGGCTGGAGATACGCAGTATTTT. Protein: CASSGSGAGDTQYF.

This chain connects TRBV7-2 to TRBJ2-4; 14 positions match TRBD2. Germline-derived CDR1 and CDR2 are SGHTA and FQGNSA. V was clipped by 0 bases and J by 10 bases; unmatched bases: 20. The CDR3 is 21 amino acids. Written as DNA, the CDR3 is TGTGCCAGCAGCTTAGCAGGCGGACAGACTAGCGGGAGGGCCAAGGCAAATATTCAGTACTTC. Amino acids: CASSLAGGQTSGRAKANIQYF.

V usage is TRBV28 and J usage is TRBJ2-5, with 8 bases that match TRBD1. The CDR3 loop spans 15 amino acids. Germline V gives CDR1 MDHEN, CDR2 SYDVKM. V was pared by 7 bases and J by 5 bases, with 12 bases of the junction left unmatched. As DNA, the CDR3 is TGTGCCAGCAACGAGGTGGGACAGGCCGTGGAGACCCAGTACTTC. Its translation: CASNEVGQAVETQYF. Full variable domain (missing parts from reference TRBV28 and TRBJ2-5): DVKVTQSSRYLVKRTGEKVFLECVQDMDHENMFWYRQDPGLGLRLIYFSYDVKMKEKGDIPEGYSVSREKKERFSLILESASTNQTSMYLCASNEVGQAVETQYFGPGTRLLVL.

V and J are TRBV28 and TRBJ1-2; the D gene is possibly TRBD1 (5 bases). The CDR3 loop spans 15 amino acids. Trimming left V 6 bases short and J 3 bases short, with 17 bases between. Germline lookup yields CDR1 MDHEN and CDR2 SYDVKM. The CDR3 nucleotides are TGTGCCAGCAGACCGACCGGCAGGGCCTACTATGGCTACACCTTC. It is translated as CASRPTGRAYYGYTF.

This sequence joins TRBV7-2 and TRBJ2-2, with a weak D call TRBD1 (5 bases). Deletions cut 4 bases from V and 4 bases from J, with 19 bases between. The CDR3 sequence is 17 residues long. Germline V lookup: CDR1 SGHTA, CDR2 FQGNSA. CDR3 loop: CASSSVTAGLATGELFF. CDR3 nucleotides: TGTGCCAGCAGCTCCGTGACAGCAGGTTTAGCCACCGGGGAGCTGTTTTTT.

The J gene is TRBJ2-1, the V gene TRBV28; 9 bases match TRBD1. This CDR3 is built from 18 residues. J lost 0 bases, V lost 5 bases, and 11 bases had no gene match. Germline assignment: CDR1 MDHEN and CDR2 SYDVKM. The DNA for the CDR3 is TGTGCCAGCAGTCTGAGACCGGGACAGGGATACTCCTACAATGAGCAGTTCTTC. This encodes CASSLRPGQGYSYNEQFF.

The chain recombines TRBV28 with TRBJ2-3; 9 nucleotides align to TRBD1. V shed 3 bases and J 4 bases; nucleotides not matched to a gene: 2. This CDR3 is built from 14 residues. Germline-derived CDR1 and CDR2 are MDHEN and SYDVKM. This chain's CDR3 is CASSFDRGSDTQYF. The CDR3 DNA is TGTGCCAGCAGTTTTGACAGGGGGTCAGATACGCAGTATTTT.

In its sample, this clone was seen once. The chain employs TRBV7-9 and TRBJ1-2; 8 nucleotides agree with TRBD1. The V and J ends lost 5 bases and 4 bases, in that order; junction bases with no gene match: 6. The CDR3 is 14 residues long. Germline loops: CDR1 SEHNR, CDR2 FQNEAQ (reference sequence). The CDR3 DNA sequence: TGTGCCAGCAGCCCGGGACAGGTAGTCTATGGCTACACCTTC. Its protein product is CASSPGQVVYGYTF. The entire variable domain, with the rest obtained from reference TRBV7-9 and TRBJ1-2, is as follows: DTGVSQNPRHKITKRGQNVTFRCDPISEHNRLYWYRQTLGQGPEFLTYFQNEAQLEKSRLLSDRFSAERPKGSFSTLEIQRTEQGDSAMYLCASSPGQVVYGYTFGSGTRLTVV.

The V and J genes are TRBV5-3 and TRBJ2-7, with a tentative D call TRBD1 (5 bases). TRBV5-3 is an open reading frame, and its role is uncertain. This CDR3 comprises 13 residues. V was cut by 4 bases and J by 4 bases, with 12 bases left in between. CDR3 sequence reads: CARSQLQVYEQYF. The CDR3 DNA is TGTGCCAGAAGCCAGCTACAGGTTTACGAGCAGTACTTC.

As DNA, the CDR3 is TGTGCCAGCAGCTTACCTCCTAACTATGGCTACACCTTC. Protein: CASSLPPNYGYTF. The rearrangement links TRBV7-2 to TRBJ1-2; D gene unclear. The CDR3 has 13 residues. CDR1 and CDR2 from the germline V gene are SGHTA and FQGNSA. Trimming removed 2 bases at V and 0 bases at J, with 4 bases between.

The genes are TRBV19 and TRBJ2-7; 8 nucleotides match TRBD1. J was trimmed by 2 bases and V by 3 bases; bases with no gene match: 3. The germline gives CDR1 LNHDA, CDR2 SQIVND (reference sequence). This CDR3 is 14 amino acids long. The DNA for the CDR3 is TGTGCCAGTAGTATGGGACAGGACACCTACGAGCAGTACTTC. Its translation is CASSMGQDTYEQYF.

This clone has only one observation. This chain links TRBV7-8 with TRBJ1-5; the match to TRBD1 covers 7 bases. The CDR3 totals 16 residues. V shed 5 bases and J 2 bases; nucleotides not matched to a gene: 9. Germline CDR1 and CDR2: SGHVS and FQNEAQ. CDR3 nucleotide sequence: TGTGCCAGCAGCCTACCAGGGGGACGAGGCAATCAGCCCCAGCATTTT. This codes for CASSLPGGRGNQPQHF.

The rearrangement uses TRBV2 and TRBJ2-7; D unclear. This CDR3 is built from 11 residues. V gave up 4 bases and J gave up 4 bases, with 5 bases separating them. Looked up from germline, CDR1 is SNHLY and CDR2 is FYNNEI. CDR3 sequence (DNA): TGTGCCAGCAGTGTGGCTTACGAGCAGTACTTC. It is translated as CASSVAYEQYF.

The chain combines TRBV28 with TRBJ2-3; possible D gene TRBD2, 5 bases. V was pared by 4 bases and J by 2 bases, with 16 bases between. There are 16 residues in the CDR3. Germline CDR1 MDHEN, CDR2 SYDVKM. The CDR3 nucleotides are TGTGCCAGCAGTTCCTCTAGGGTAGCGTACACAGATACGCAGTATTTT. Its translation: CASSSSRVAYTDTQYF.

This rearrangement joins TRBV7-8 to TRBJ2-2; D perhaps matches TRBD1 (6 bases). CDR1 and CDR2 (germline): SGHVS, FQNEAQ. The CDR3 loop spans 15 amino acids. The V end lost 5 bases, the J end lost 5 bases, and 15 bases lay between the germline ends. CDR3 nucleotides: TGTGCCAGCAGCCGACGGACAGTAGGGACCGGGGAGCTGTTTTTT. Its translation: CASSRRTVGTGELFF.

The V call is TRBV28, the J call TRBJ2-1, with 8 bases that match TRBD2. Germline trimming cut 3 bases from V and 4 bases from J; bases unmatched to any gene: 2. The CDR3 is made up of 14 amino acids. The germline V gene has CDR1 MDHEN and CDR2 SYDVKM. CDR3 amino acids: CASSFGTRYNEQFF. The CDR3 DNA reads TGTGCCAGCAGTTTTGGGACTAGGTACAATGAGCAGTTCTTC. The variable domain in full, with the rest retrieved from reference TRBV28 and TRBJ2-1, is DVKVTQSSRYLVKRTGEKVFLECVQDMDHENMFWYRQDPGLGLRLIYFSYDVKMKEKGDIPEGYSVSREKKERFSLILESASTNQTSMYLCASSFGTRYNEQFFGPGTRLTVL.

This clone was seen only a few times. J is TRBJ2-2 and V is TRBV5-1; TRBD1 agrees at 7 bases. Germline V gene lookup returns CDR1 SGHRS and CDR2 YFSETQ. The CDR3 has 18 amino acids. V gave up 0 bases and J gave up 0 bases; unmatched junction bases: 8. The CDR3 bases are TGCGCCAGCAGCTTGGTGGGACAGAGGTCGGCGAACACCGGGGAGCTGTTTTTT. It specifies CASSLVGQRSANTGELFF.

Concerning this clone: At one end, the junction sequence differs from germline, possibly due to a read error. The chain recombines TRBV27 with TRBJ2-2; 10 bases are shared with TRBD2. Germline lookup yields CDR1 MNHEY and CDR2 SMNVEV (reference sequence). The CDR3 totals 15 residues. The DNA of the CDR3 is TGTGCCAGCACTTTAGAAGCGGGAGGGTCCGGGGAGCTGTTTTTT. As protein: CASTLEAGGSGELFF.

The chain employs TRBV2 and TRBJ1-5, with D possibly being TRBD1 (5 bases). The CDR3 is made up of 14 amino acids. The germline gives CDR1 SNHLY, CDR2 FYNNEI. Deletions cut 5 bases from V and 1 base from J, with 9 bases between. The CDR3: CASSYRLSNQPQHF. The CDR3 DNA is TGTGCCAGCAGTTACAGGTTAAGCAATCAGCCCCAGCATTTT.

This sequence joins TRBV19 and TRBJ2-1; 11 nucleotides agree with TRBD2. The CDR3 loop spans 16 amino acids. The V gene end was trimmed by 8 bases and the J gene end by 4 bases; junction bases not matched to a gene: 10. Germline V lookup: CDR1 LNHDA, CDR2 SQIVND (reference sequence). The CDR3 sequence is CASWGRLAGGYNEQFF. The CDR3 nucleotides read TGTGCCAGTTGGGGGAGGCTAGCGGGAGGTTACAATGAGCAGTTCTTC. Looking up the rest from reference TRBV19 and TRBJ2-1 gives the full variable domain: DGGITQSPKYLFRKEGQNVTLSCEQNLNHDAMYWYRQDPGQGLRLIYYSQIVNDFQKGDIAEGYSVSREKKESFPLTVTSAQKNPTAFYLCASWGRLAGGYNEQFFGPGTRLTVL.

The count of this clone is one. The rearrangement joins TRBV19 to TRBJ2-7, with 7 bases identical to TRBD1. CDR3 length equals 14 residues. Germline V gene lookup returns CDR1 LNHDA and CDR2 SQIVND (reference sequence). With 4 bases clipped from V and 1 base from J, the junction kept 4 bases outside the gene matches. CDR3 DNA sequence: TGTGCCAGTAGTACAAGGGGGCAGTCCTACGAGCAGTACTTC. Protein sequence: CASSTRGQSYEQYF.

The chain couples TRBV4-2 to TRBJ2-3; no firm D call. The CDR3 is 13 amino acids. In germline, CDR1 is LGHNA, CDR2 YNFKEQ. V was pared by 3 bases and J by 0 bases, with 4 bases between. The CDR3 sequence is CASSHSSTDTQYF. DNA of the CDR3: TGTGCCAGCAGCCACAGTAGCACAGATACGCAGTATTTT.

The V call is TRBV4-3, the J call TRBJ1-5, with D possibly being TRBD1 (5 bases). From germline, CDR1 is LGHNA and CDR2 YSLEER. V lost 2 bases and J 0 bases, leaving 14 bases between the germline ends. The CDR3 runs 17 residues. Here the CDR3 reads CASSQSWTDNSNQPQHF. Written as DNA, the CDR3 is TGCGCCAGCAGCCAATCCTGGACGGACAATAGCAATCAGCCCCAGCATTTT.